One TCR beta chain is described in this entry. The template was RNA from unsorted bulk tissue. This non-tumor lung sample came from over 3 cm beyond the tumor edge. This sample was included in a study of tumor and adjacent non-tumor tissue in lung cancer. Study-wide background: Some 3.9 million productive TCRbeta reads were obtained per sample on average.

Germline CDR1 reads SGHNT; CDR2 reads YYREEE (reference sequence). This CDR3 has 16 amino acids. Trimming left V 9 bases short and J 1 base short, with 19 bases between. Three rounds of nested PCR, following a modified ARM-PCR protocol, produced the TCRbeta library. TCRdb re-called the multiplex PCR reads with MiXCR, one entry per CDR3 protein. The sample shows nearly 50,000 distinct CDR3 sequences, more than 55% of them seen only once. This sequence joins TRBV5-4 and TRBJ2-2, with D perhaps matching TRBD2 (5 bases). Sequencing was done on a sample of distant non-tumor lung tissue. The source is a woman aged 70-85 years with non-small cell lung cancer. The CDR3 sequence is CANKLGSYQNTGELFF. In DNA, the CDR3 is TGTGCCAACAAACTAGGTTCCTATCAGAACACCGGGGAGCTGTTTTTT. The full variable domain, in which reference TRBV5-4 and TRBJ2-2 provide the parts outside the CDR3, is ETGVTQSPTHLIKTRGQQVTLRCSSQSGHNTVSWYQQALGQGPQFIFQYYREEENGRGNFPPRFSGLQFPNYSSELNVNALELDDSALYLCANKLGSYQNTGELFFGEGSRLTVL.